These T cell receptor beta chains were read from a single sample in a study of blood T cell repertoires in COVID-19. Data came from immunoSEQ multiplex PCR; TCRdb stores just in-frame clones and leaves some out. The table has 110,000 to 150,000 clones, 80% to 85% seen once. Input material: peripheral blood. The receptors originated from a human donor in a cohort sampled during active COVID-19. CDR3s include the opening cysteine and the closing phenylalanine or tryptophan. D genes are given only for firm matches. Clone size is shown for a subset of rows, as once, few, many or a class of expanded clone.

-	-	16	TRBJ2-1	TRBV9	CASSPLTAASYNEQFF	TGTGCCAGCAGCCCCCTCACAGCCGCCTCCTACAATGAGCAGTTCTTC
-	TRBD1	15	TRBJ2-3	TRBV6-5	CASSLGSRGRDTQYF	TGTGCCAGCAGTCTAGGGAGCAGGGGGAGAGATACGCAGTATTTT
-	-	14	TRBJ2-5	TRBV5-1	CASSHFSYQETQYF	TGCGCCAGCAGCCACTTTTCGTACCAAGAGACCCAGTACTTC
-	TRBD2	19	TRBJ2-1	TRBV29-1	CSVEEKPSGGPRSYNEQFF	TGCAGCGTTGAAGAGAAGCCTAGCGGGGGGCCCCGCTCCTACAATGAGCAGTTCTTC
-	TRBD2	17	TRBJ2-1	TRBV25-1	CASSESGGAWSSNEQFF	TGTGCCAGCAGTGAGTCGGGGGGGGCCTGGTCGTCCAATGAGCAGTTCTTC
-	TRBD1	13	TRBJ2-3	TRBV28	CASSLTGADTQYF	TGTGCCAGCAGTTTGACAGGGGCAGATACGCAGTATTTT
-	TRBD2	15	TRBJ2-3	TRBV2	CASSFLAGGTDTQYF	TGTGCCAGCAGTTTTCTAGCGGGGGGCACAGATACGCAGTATTTT
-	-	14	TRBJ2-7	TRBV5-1	CASSLVRSSYEQYF	TGCGCCAGCAGCTTGGTCCGGAGCTCCTACGAGCAGTACTTC
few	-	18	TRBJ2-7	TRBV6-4	CASSDLAPTLGSSYEQYF	TGTGCCAGCAGTGACTTGGCACCTACCTTGGGGAGCTCCTACGAGCAGTACTTC
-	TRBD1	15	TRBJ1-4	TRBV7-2	CASSLGGQGFEKLFF	TGTGCCAGCAGCTTAGGGGGACAGGGCTTTGAAAAACTGTTTTTT
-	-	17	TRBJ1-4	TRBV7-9	CASSLPQVNTQNEKLFF	TGTGCCAGCAGCTTACCCCAGGTTAACACTCAGAATGAAAAACTGTTTTTT
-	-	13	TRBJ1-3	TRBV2	CASSASQGNTIYF	TGTGCCAGCAGTGCGTCACAGGGAAACACCATATATTTT
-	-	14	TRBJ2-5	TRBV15	CATSRETLPEAQYF	TGTGCCACCAGCAGAGAAACTCTGCCCGAGGCCCAGTACTTC
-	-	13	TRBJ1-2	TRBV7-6	CASSFVVGDGYTF	TGTGCCAGCAGCTTTGTGGTAGGGGATGGCTACACCTTC
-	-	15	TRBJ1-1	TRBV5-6	CASSFGDGRVTEAFF	TGTGCCAGCAGCTTTGGGGACGGGAGGGTCACTGAAGCTTTCTTT
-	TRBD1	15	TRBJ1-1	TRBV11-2	CASSSGQAANTEAFF	TGTGCCAGCAGCTCGGGACAGGCTGCGAACACTGAAGCTTTCTTT